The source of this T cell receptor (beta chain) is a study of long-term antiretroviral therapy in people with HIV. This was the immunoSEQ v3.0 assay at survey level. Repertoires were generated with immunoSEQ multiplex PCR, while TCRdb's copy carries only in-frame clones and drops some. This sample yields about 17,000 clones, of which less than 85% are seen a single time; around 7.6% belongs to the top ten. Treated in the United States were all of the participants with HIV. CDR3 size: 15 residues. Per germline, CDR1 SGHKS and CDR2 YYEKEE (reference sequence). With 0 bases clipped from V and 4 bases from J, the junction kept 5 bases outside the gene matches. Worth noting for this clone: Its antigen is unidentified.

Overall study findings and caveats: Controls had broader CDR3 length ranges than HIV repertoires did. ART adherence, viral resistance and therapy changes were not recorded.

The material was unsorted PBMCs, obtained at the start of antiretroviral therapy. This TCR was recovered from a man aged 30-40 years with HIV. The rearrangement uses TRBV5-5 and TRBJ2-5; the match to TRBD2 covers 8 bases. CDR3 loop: CASSLEGTRGETQYF. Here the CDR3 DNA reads TGTGCCAGCAGCTTGGAAGGGACTAGAGGAGAGACCCAGTACTTC.